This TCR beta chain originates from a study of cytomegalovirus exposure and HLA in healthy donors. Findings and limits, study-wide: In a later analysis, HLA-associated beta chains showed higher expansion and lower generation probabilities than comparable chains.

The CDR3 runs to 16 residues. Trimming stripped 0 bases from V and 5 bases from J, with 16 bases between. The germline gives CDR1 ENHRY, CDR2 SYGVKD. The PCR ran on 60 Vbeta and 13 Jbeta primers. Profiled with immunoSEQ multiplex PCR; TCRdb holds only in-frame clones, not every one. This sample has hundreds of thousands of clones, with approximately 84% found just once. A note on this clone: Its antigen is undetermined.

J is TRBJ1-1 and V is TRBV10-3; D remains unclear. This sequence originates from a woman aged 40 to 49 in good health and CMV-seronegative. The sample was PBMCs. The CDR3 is CAISESVLEVRTEAFF. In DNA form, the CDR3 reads TGTGCCATCAGTGAGTCCGTTCTTGAGGTTCGGACTGAAGCTTTCTTT.